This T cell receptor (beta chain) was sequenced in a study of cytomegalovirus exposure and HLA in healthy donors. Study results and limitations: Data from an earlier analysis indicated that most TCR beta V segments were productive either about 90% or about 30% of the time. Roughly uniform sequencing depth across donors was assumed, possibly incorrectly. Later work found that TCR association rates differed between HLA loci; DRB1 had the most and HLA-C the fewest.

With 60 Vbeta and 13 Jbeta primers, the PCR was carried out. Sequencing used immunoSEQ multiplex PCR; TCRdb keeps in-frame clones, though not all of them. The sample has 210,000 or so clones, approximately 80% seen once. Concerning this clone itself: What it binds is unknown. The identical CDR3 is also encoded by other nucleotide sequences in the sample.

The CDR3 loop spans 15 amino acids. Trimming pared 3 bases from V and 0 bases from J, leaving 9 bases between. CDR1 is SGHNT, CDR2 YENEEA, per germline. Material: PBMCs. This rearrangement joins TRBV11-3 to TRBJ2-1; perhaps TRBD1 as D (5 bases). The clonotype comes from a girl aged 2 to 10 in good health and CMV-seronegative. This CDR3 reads CASSLGLGSYNEQFF. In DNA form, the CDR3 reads TGTGCCAGCAGCTTGGGGCTTGGCTCCTACAATGAGCAGTTCTTC. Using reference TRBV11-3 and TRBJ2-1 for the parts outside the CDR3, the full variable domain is EAGVVQSPRYKIIEKKQPVAFWCNPISGHNTLYWYLQNLGQGPELLIRYENEEAVDDSQLPKDRFSAERLKGVDSTLKIQPAELGDSAVYLCASSLGLGSYNEQFFGPGTRLTVL.